Listed below are T cell receptor beta chains from one sample, sequenced in a study of graft-versus-host responses after intestinal transplantation. The method was immunoSEQ multiplex PCR; TCRdb's version includes in-frame clones alone and lacks a portion of them. The data contain roughly 90,000 clones, 80% to 95% of them singletons. No antigen has been assigned to these receptors. The sequencing used unstimulated CD8+ T cells sorted from spleen or lymph node cells, collected before intestinal transplant. The source is a human donor who received an intestinal transplant. Each CDR3 is given with its conserved first and last residue. D genes are given only for firm matches. Clone size is stated in some rows and not others, as once, few, many or a class when expanded.

d_call,v_call,j_call,clone_size,cdr3_aa,cdr3_nt
TRBD2,TRBV25-1,TRBJ2-1,NA,CASGPGGEFF,TGTGCCAGCGGCCCGGGAGGCGAGTTCTTC
NA,TRBV7-3,TRBJ1-1,few,CASSGGGVEAFF,TGTGCCAGCAGCGGAGGTGGGGTTGAAGCTTTCTTT
TRBD1,TRBV13,TRBJ2-5,once,CASSLQGVLYQETQYF,TGTGCCAGCAGCTTACAGGGGGTGCTTTACCAAGAGACCCAGTACTTC
NA,TRBV28,TRBJ1-2,NA,CASSLSAGDGYTF,TGTGCCAGCAGTTTATCGGCGGGGGATGGCTACACCTTC
NA,TRBV27,TRBJ1-2,NA,CASSSPNYGYTF,TGTGCCAGCAGTTCCCCCAACTATGGCTACACCTTC
TRBD2,TRBV7-6,TRBJ2-2,NA,CASSLYGLAADTGELFF,TGTGCCAGCAGCTTATACGGGCTAGCGGCTGATACCGGGGAGCTGTTTTTT
TRBD1,TRBV5-1,TRBJ2-7,NA,CASSSEDRVAQYF,TGCGCCAGCAGCTCCGAGGACAGGGTGGCGCAGTACTTC
NA,TRBV27,TRBJ2-1,NA,CASSLSSYNEQFF,TGTGCCAGCAGTTTATCCTCCTACAATGAGCAGTTCTTC
NA,TRBV7-9,TRBJ1-4,once,CASSLVGGTLATNEKLFF,TGTGCCAGCAGCTTAGTTGGGGGGACACTTGCAACTAATGAAAAACTGTTTTTT
TRBD1,TRBV6-5,TRBJ2-7,few,CASSYSGTAYEQYF,TGTGCCAGCAGTTACTCGGGGACAGCCTACGAGCAGTACTTC
NA,TRBV28,TRBJ2-3,NA,CASSLSMGLLTDTQYF,TGTGCCAGCAGTTTATCGATGGGACTCCTTACAGATACGCAGTATTTT
NA,TRBV2,TRBJ2-7,NA,CASSVKETYEQYF,TGTGCCAGCAGTGTAAAGGAAACCTACGAGCAGTACTTC
TRBD2,TRBV7-2,TRBJ2-7,NA,CASSPSGTSGRWYEQYF,TGTGCCAGCAGCCCGTCCGGGACTAGCGGGCGCTGGTACGAGCAGTACTTC
TRBD1,TRBV6-5,TRBJ2-5,NA,CAPNTGVGETQYF,TGTGCCCCCAACACAGGGGTAGGAGAGACCCAGTACTTC
NA,TRBV28,TRBJ1-3,NA,CASTEPGTAGNTIYF,TGTGCCAGCACCGAACCCGGGACCGCTGGAAACACCATATATTTT
NA,TRBV5-4,TRBJ2-1,NA,CASSLGSDPVGKFF,TGTGCCAGCAGCTTGGGATCGGACCCTGTCGGGAAGTTCTTC
TRBD1,TRBV6-5,TRBJ1-2,NA,CASSRTGGGSDGYTF,TGTGCCAGCAGCAGGACAGGGGGGGGCTCAGATGGCTACACCTTC
NA,TRBV27,TRBJ2-5,NA,CATSLRVGETQYF,TGTGCCACCAGTTTGAGGGTTGGTGAGACCCAGTACTTC